Below are 28 T cell receptor beta chains sequenced from a single sample in a study of Graves' ophthalmopathy and Graves' hyperthyroidism. Amplification of the TCR beta CDR3 regions used RNA transcripts (as template). First-round RT-PCR relied on HTBI primers, and a second-round multiplex PCR came next. TCRdb re-derived calls from the multiplex PCR reads in MiXCR, one entry per CDR3 protein. The table shows about 550,000 distinct CDR3 sequences, with under 45% occurring only once. The sequenced material came from peripheral blood or thyroid tissue (not recorded which). The receptors stem from an adult man with Graves' hyperthyroidism.

This clonotype was counted between two and nine times. The chain has TRBV28 and TRBJ1-1; weak D call: TRBD1 (5 bases). Trimming left V 6 bases short and J 1 base short, with 18 bases between. Per germline, CDR1 MDHEN and CDR2 SYDVKM. The CDR3 contains 16 residues. The CDR3 coding sequence is TGTGCCAGCAGCCCCAAGAAGGTCGGGGCGAACACTGAAGCTTTCTTT. It is translated as CASSPKKVGANTEAFF.

This clonotype was found once. This chain uses TRBV7-9 with TRBJ1-4; TRBD2 matches at 11 bases. The closer fit of TRBJ2-2 to the DNA end suggests the J call may be wrong. Germline assignment: CDR1 SEHNR and CDR2 FQNEAQ (reference sequence). The CDR3 length is 16 residues. CDR3 region: CASSLGSSGRSGELFF. The CDR3 bases are TGTGCCAGCAGCTTAGGTTCTAGCGGGAGGTCCGGGGAGCTGTTTTTT.

The genes are TRBV7-2 and TRBJ2-2, with 8 bases that match TRBD2. Germline-derived CDR1 and CDR2 are SGHTA and FQGNSA. The V and J ends lost 1 base and 7 bases, in that order; junction bases with no gene match: 5. This CDR3 contains 15 residues. The CDR3 DNA is TGTGCCAGCAGCTTAGTCGGGGGGGTAGGCGGGGAGCTGTTTTTT. Its translation: CASSLVGGVGGELFF.

In its sample, this clonotype was seen many times. This chain joins TRBV9 and TRBJ1-2; D possibly corresponds to TRBD1 (6 bases). Trimming left V 2 bases short and J 6 bases short, with 11 bases between. CDR3 length equals 13 residues. Germline CDR1 SGDLS, CDR2 YYNGEE. The CDR3 region has the DNA TGTGCCAGCAGCGTGACTGACAGGAATGGCTACACCTTC. Translation gives CASSVTDRNGYTF. Supplemented by reference TRBV9 and TRBJ1-2, the full variable domain reads DSGVTQTPKHLITATGQRVTLRCSPRSGDLSVYWYQQSLDQGLQFLIQYYNGEERAKGNILERFSAQQFPDLHSELNLSSLELGDSALYFCASSVTDRNGYTFGSGTRLTVV.

This chain uses TRBV28 with TRBJ1-2; D unresolved. The CDR3 has 14 amino acids. The germline gives CDR1 MDHEN, CDR2 SYDVKM. The V and J ends lost 5 bases and 8 bases respectively, with 18 bases between them. The CDR3: CASSDRTAVGGYTF. The CDR3 DNA sequence: TGTGCCAGCAGTGACCGGACGGCGGTGGGCGGCTACACCTTC.

This clonotype was seen ten or more times. V gene TRBV20-1 combines with J gene TRBJ1-1; perhaps TRBD1 as D (6 bases). Germline V gene lookup returns CDR1 DFQATT and CDR2 SNEGSKA (reference sequence). This CDR3 has 12 residues. Trimming pared 6 bases from V and 4 bases from J, leaving 12 bases between. The CDR3 bases are TGCAGTGCCGAGGGGGGGAGCACTGAAGCTTTCTTT. Its protein product is CSAEGGSTEAFF.

This clonotype appeared many times. The chain joins TRBV5-1 to TRBJ1-1; D perhaps matches TRBD1 (5 bases). The germline V and J ends were trimmed by 3 bases and 0 bases, with 12 bases remaining between them. In germline, CDR1 is SGHRS, CDR2 YFSETQ. The CDR3 totals 15 residues. The CDR3 DNA reads as TGCGCCAGCAGCTACGTACGAGGGGTGAACACTGAAGCTTTCTTT. Protein product: CASSYVRGVNTEAFF.

The chain couples TRBV27 to TRBJ1-1; 7 bases are a match to TRBD1. The CDR3 totals 14 residues. Germline lookup yields CDR1 MNHEY and CDR2 SMNVEV (reference sequence). J was trimmed by 1 base and V by 6 bases; bases with no gene match: 5. CDR3 loop: CASSWGQTNTEAFF. The CDR3 nucleotides are TGTGCCAGCAGCTGGGGACAGACGAACACTGAAGCTTTCTTT.

The gene calls are TRBV7-2 and TRBJ1-1; tentative D call: TRBD1 (5 bases). V was trimmed by 2 bases and J by 6 bases, leaving 16 bases between them. Germline CDR1 SGHTA, CDR2 FQGNSA. The CDR3 extends over 15 amino acids. The CDR3 region is CASSLYGKGEAEAFF. In DNA form, the CDR3 reads TGTGCCAGCAGCTTATATGGAAAAGGGGAGGCTGAAGCTTTCTTT. Using reference TRBV7-2 and TRBJ1-1 for the parts outside the CDR3, the full variable domain is GAGVSQSPSNKVTEKGKDVELRCDPISGHTALYWYRQSLGQGLEFLIYFQGNSAPDKSGLPSDRFSAERTGGSVSTLTIQRTQQEDSAVYLCASSLYGKGEAEAFFGQGTRLTVV.

This clonotype has a count of ten or more. The V call is TRBV12-3 or TRBV12-4, the J call TRBJ1-1; 9 bases map to TRBD1. The CDR3 contains 14 residues. J gave up 6 bases and V 6 bases, and 8 bases lay outside the gene matches. CDR3 sequence: CASSRPGTGSEAFF. CDR3 sequence (DNA): TGTGCCAGCAGCCGCCCAGGGACAGGGTCTGAAGCTTTCTTT.

This chain's CDR3 is CASSTSGGNRYEQYF. For the CDR3, the DNA is TGTGCCAGCAGCACGAGCGGGGGGAATCGGTACGAGCAGTACTTC. The gene calls are TRBV7-9 and TRBJ2-7, with 9 bases lining up with TRBD2. Germline V lookup: CDR1 SEHNR, CDR2 FQNEAQ (reference sequence). CDR3 length: 15 residues. V lost 5 bases to trimming and J lost 4 bases; unmatched junction nucleotides: 9.

This clonotype was counted ten times or more. The chain links TRBV20-1 to TRBJ1-5, with 7 bases fitting TRBD1. V gave up 5 bases and J gave up 5 bases; unmatched junction bases: 9. Germline loops: CDR1 DFQATT, CDR2 SNEGSKA (reference sequence). The length of the CDR3 is 14 residues. The CDR3 is CSAREQGPHQPQHF. In nucleotides, the CDR3 is TGCAGTGCTCGCGAACAGGGGCCTCATCAGCCCCAGCATTTT.

Ten or more counts support this clonotype. V gene TRBV11-2 combines with J gene TRBJ1-4; unclear D gene. Trimming pared 5 bases from V and 8 bases from J, leaving 12 bases between. This CDR3 spans 13 amino acids. Germline V lookup: CDR1 SGHAT, CDR2 FQNNGV. The CDR3 here is CASSPLGTEKLFF. CDR3 nucleotides: TGTGCCAGCAGCCCTTTAGGCACCGAAAAACTGTTTTTT. Supplemented by reference TRBV11-2 and TRBJ1-4, the full variable domain reads EAGVAQSPRYKIIEKRQSVAFWCNPISGHATLYWYQQILGQGPKLLIQFQNNGVVDDSQLPKDRFSAERLKGVDSTLKIQPAKLEDSAVYLCASSPLGTEKLFFGSGTQLSVL.

At least ten counts were recorded for this clonotype. The chain is built from TRBV29-1 and TRBJ1-2, with TRBD1 as a possible D gene (5 bases). CDR1 and CDR2 (germline): SQVTM, ANQGSEA. The ends were cut back, 7 bases at V and 8 bases at J, with 14 bases in the middle. This CDR3 is built from 11 residues. DNA of the CDR3: TGCAGCGCACAGGAGTTGGGAGGCTACACCTTC. This encodes CSAQELGGYTF.

This clonotype was recorded a few times. The J gene is TRBJ2-5, the V gene TRBV20-1, with TRBD2 matching over 7 bases. Judging by the DNA end, TRBJ2-1 fits better; the J call may be wrong. The germline V gene has CDR1 DFQATT and CDR2 SNEGSKA (reference sequence). This CDR3 spans 14 amino acids. CDR3 amino acids: CSARDLGLGDEQFF. CDR3 DNA: TGCAGTGCTAGAGACCTCGGACTAGGGGACGAGCAGTTCTTC.

With regard to this clonotype: A much larger clone is a single base away; this may be a read error. This chain uses TRBV7-9 with TRBJ1-2; TRBD1 aligns across 8 bases. Germline CDR1 reads SEHNR; CDR2 reads FQNEAQ (reference sequence). This CDR3 contains 11 residues. DNA for the CDR3: TGCAGCGCCTGGGACAGGTATGGCTACACCTTC. This encodes CSAWDRYGYTF.

V gene TRBV7-9 combines with J gene TRBJ1-5; D not certain. This CDR3 is built from 16 residues. Trimming took off 4 bases at V and 11 bases at J, with 24 bases between the two ends. The germline V gene has CDR1 SEHNR and CDR2 FQNEAQ (reference sequence). The CDR3 sequence is CASSSRPRTSGETQHF. CDR3 DNA: TGTGCCAGCAGCTCCCGTCCCCGGACTAGCGGAGAGACCCAGCATTTT.

The chain uses TRBV6-5 and TRBJ1-5; TRBD1 is a possible D gene (6 bases). CDR3 length: 17 amino acids. Germline loops: CDR1 MNHEY, CDR2 SVGAGI. Trimming took off 5 bases at V and 9 bases at J, with 26 bases between the two ends. The CDR3 sequence: CASSKRYPAGGESPQHF. CDR3 DNA: TGTGCCAGCAGTAAACGTTATCCCGCGGGGGGCGAATCGCCCCAGCATTTT.

In its sample, this clonotype was seen a few times. The chain links TRBV4-1 to TRBJ2-6; D might be TRBD1 (6 bases). The CDR3 is 17 residues long. The germline CDR1 and CDR2 sequences are MGHRA and YSYEKL. The V end lost 0 bases, the J end lost 4 bases, and 13 bases lay between the germline ends. CDR3 sequence (DNA): TGCGCCAGCAGCCAAGAAGGCAGGGGATCAGGGGCCAACGTCCTGACTTTC. Amino acid sequence: CASSQEGRGSGANVLTF.

The table lists this clonotype with many counts. The rearrangement joins TRBV6-6 to TRBJ1-2; possible D gene TRBD1, 6 bases. The germline V gene has CDR1 MNHNY and CDR2 SVGAGI (reference sequence). Trimming left V 6 bases short and J 5 bases short, with 7 bases between. The CDR3 totals 11 residues. The CDR3 loop is CASRGQYGYTF. DNA of the CDR3: TGTGCCAGCAGAGGACAGTATGGCTACACCTTC.

Comments on this clonotype: A read error may be the cause here, since a much bigger clone is one base away. V and J are TRBV15 and TRBJ1-2; a weak D match, TRBD1 (5 bases). The CDR3 length is 14 residues. CDR1 LNHNV and CDR2 YYDKDF come from the germline V gene (reference sequence). The CDR3 DNA sequence: TGTGCCACCAGCAGCCTGACAGAGATCTATGGCTACATCTTC. Protein: CATSSLTEIYGYIF.

This clonotype showed up many times. V is TRBV10-3 and J is TRBJ1-1; 9 bases agree with TRBD1. The ends lost 5 bases at V and 5 bases at J; junction bases unmatched: 6. The CDR3 runs 14 residues. Germline CDR1 ENHRY, CDR2 SYGVKD. CDR3: CAISTDRGRTEAFF. As DNA, the CDR3 is TGTGCCATCAGTACGGACAGGGGCAGGACTGAAGCTTTCTTT.

The chain is built from TRBV9 and TRBJ1-1; D unclear. The CDR3 is 9 amino acids. CDR1 and CDR2 from the germline V gene are SGDLS and YYNGEE. V was cut by 0 bases and J by 11 bases, with 2 bases left in between. CDR3 residues: CASSVAAFF. The CDR3 DNA follows: TGTGCCAGCAGCGTAGCCGCTTTCTTT.

Only a few counts were recorded for this clonotype. The junction shows a germline mismatch at one end, possibly a read error. The V call is TRBV7-9, the J call TRBJ2-2; 8 nucleotides match TRBD1. The CDR3 length is 15 residues. Per germline, CDR1 SEHNR and CDR2 FQNEAQ (reference sequence). CDR3 in DNA: TGCGCCAGCAGCCGAGGGACAGGGAACACCGGGGAGCTGTTTTTT. Amino acids: CASSRGTGNTGELFF.

Note on this clonotype: A much larger clone differs by one base, so this may be a read error. DNA of the CDR3: TGTGCCAGCAGCAGCCGGTGGACGATGAACACTGAAGCTTTCTTT. Amino acids: CASSSRWTMNTEAFF. This chain connects TRBV5-6 to TRBJ1-1; D ambiguous. CDR1 is SGHDT, CDR2 YYEEEE, per germline. The length of the CDR3 is 15 residues. With 4 bases removed from V and 0 bases from J, the gap between germline ends came to 13 bases.

The CDR3 spells CSVSPSEYNEQFF. CDR3 nucleotides: TGCAGCGTTTCCCCTAGCGAGTACAATGAGCAGTTCTTC. The rearrangement links TRBV29-1 to TRBJ2-1, with D possibly being TRBD2 (6 bases). Germline CDR1 is SQVTM and CDR2 is ANQGSEA. The CDR3 spans 13 residues. Trimming stripped 5 bases from V and 4 bases from J, with 12 bases between.

The table lists this clonotype with a few counts. The rearrangement links TRBV12-3 or TRBV12-4 to TRBJ2-5; D is unclear. V lost 3 bases and J 4 bases, leaving 9 bases between the germline ends. The CDR3 is made up of 13 amino acids. The CDR3 bases are TGTGCCAGCAGTTTCGAGAAAGGAGAGACCCAGTACTTC. Encoded protein: CASSFEKGETQYF.

This clonotype was observed at least ten times. The CDR3: CSVDKTGSNTEAFF. CDR3 DNA: TGCAGCGTTGATAAGACAGGTTCGAACACTGAAGCTTTCTTT. The rearrangement joins TRBV29-1 to TRBJ1-1; D may be TRBD1 (6 bases). The CDR3 is made up of 14 amino acids. Germline values: CDR1 SQVTM, CDR2 ANQGSEA. Trimming took 3 bases from V and 1 from J, leaving 12 bases between them.